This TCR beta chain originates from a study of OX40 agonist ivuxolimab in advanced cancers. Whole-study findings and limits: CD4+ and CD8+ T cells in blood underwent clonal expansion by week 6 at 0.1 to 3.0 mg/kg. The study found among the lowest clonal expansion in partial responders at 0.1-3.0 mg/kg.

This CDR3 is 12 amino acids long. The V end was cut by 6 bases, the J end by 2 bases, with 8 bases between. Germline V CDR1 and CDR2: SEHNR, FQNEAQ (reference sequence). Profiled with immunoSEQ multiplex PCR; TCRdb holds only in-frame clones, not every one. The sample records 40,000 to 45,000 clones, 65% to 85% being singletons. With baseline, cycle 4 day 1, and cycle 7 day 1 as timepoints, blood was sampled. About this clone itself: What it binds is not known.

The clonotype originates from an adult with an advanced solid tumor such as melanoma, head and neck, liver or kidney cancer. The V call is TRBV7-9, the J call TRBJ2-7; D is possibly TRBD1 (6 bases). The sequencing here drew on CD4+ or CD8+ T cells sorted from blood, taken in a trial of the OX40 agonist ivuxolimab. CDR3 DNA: TGTGCCAGCAGGGACAGCACCTACGAGCAGTACTTC. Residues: CASRDSTYEQYF. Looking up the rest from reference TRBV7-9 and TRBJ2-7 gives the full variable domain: DTGVSQNPRHKITKRGQNVTFRCDPISEHNRLYWYRQTLGQGPEFLTYFQNEAQLEKSRLLSDRFSAERPKGSFSTLEIQRTEQGDSAMYLCASRDSTYEQYFGPGTRLTVT.